The TCR beta chain under discussion was sequenced for a study of long-term antiretroviral therapy in people with HIV. Sequencing relied on immunoSEQ assay v3.0, run at survey level. Sequencing was performed with immunoSEQ multiplex PCR; in TCRdb, only in-frame clones are kept and a portion is missing. The data contain about 15,000 clones, around nine tenths of them singletons. Overall study findings and caveats: From the mid-2000s to the late 2010s, blood was obtained, possibly while participants received older ART regimens.

CDR1 is SEHNR, CDR2 FQNEAQ, per germline (reference sequence). The CDR3 runs to 13 residues. V was cut by 5 bases and J by 5 bases, with 10 bases left in between. In its sample, this clone was seen a few times. Antigen specificity is unknown. Sequencing was performed on unsorted PBMCs, taken roughly 2.3 years before starting antiretroviral therapy. The V call is TRBV7-9, the J call TRBJ1-5; D is ambiguous. The sequence was obtained from a woman in her twenties or thirties with HIV. The CDR3 protein is CASSLGRDQPQHF. The CDR3 nucleotides are TGTGCCAGCAGCCTAGGAAGGGATCAGCCCCAGCATTTT.